This is a list of T cell receptor beta chains from one sample in a study of somatic mutations in cytotoxic T cells in rheumatoid arthritis. TCRdb's table, derived via immunoSEQ multiplex PCR, lists solely in-frame clones and lacks some. Here the sample spans 15,000 or so clones, roughly four fifths being singletons. The sequencing sample was made of CD8+ T cells sorted from blood. The origin of the receptors is an adult with rheumatoid arthritis. CDR3s include the opening cysteine and the closing phenylalanine or tryptophan. A D gene is named only where the DNA matches it firmly. Where a row states a size, it is once, few, many or the class of an expanded clone; other rows omit it.

TRBV15	-	-	15	TRBJ2-3	TGTGCCACCAGCAGGGACCCTTTGTCCACAGATACGCAGTATTTT	CATSRDPLSTDTQYF
TRBV27	TRBD1	-	13	TRBJ2-1	TGTGCCAGCAGTGGGGGACAGTACAATGAGCAGTTCTTC	CASSGGQYNEQFF
TRBV5-1	TRBD1	-	16	TRBJ2-7	TGCGCCAGCAGCTTGGGATACGGGACAGGGAGACACGAGCAGTACTTC	CASSLGYGTGRHEQYF
TRBV11-3	-	-	13	TRBJ1-5	TGTGCCAGCAGCTTAGGTCCAGGAGCACCCCAGCATTTT	CASSLGPGAPQHF
TRBV27	TRBD2	once	17	TRBJ2-1	TGTGCCAGCAGCTCGGGACTAGCGGGAGGGAGGTACAATGAGCAGTTCTTC	CASSSGLAGGRYNEQFF
TRBV12-5	-	-	11	TRBJ2-7	TGTGCTAGTGGTTTGCCGCCCGAGCAGTACTTC	CASGLPPEQYF
TRBV4-1	TRBD2	-	15	TRBJ2-7	TGCGCCAGCAGCCACAAAGCGGGAGCGGGTCCCGAGCAGTACTTC	CASSHKAGAGPEQYF
TRBV2	-	few	13	TRBJ1-1	TGTGCCAGCAGCGAGGTCCAGAACACTGAAGCTTTCTTT	CASSEVQNTEAFF
TRBV25-1	TRBD2	once	17	TRBJ2-1	TGTGCCAGCAGGGGGACTAGCGGGGGGCCAAGGGCAGGTGAGCAGTTCTTC	CASRGTSGGPRAGEQFF
TRBV5-4	TRBD2	-	14	TRBJ2-7	TGTGCCAGCAGCTTGAAACTAGCGGGAGACGAGCAGTACTTC	CASSLKLAGDEQYF
TRBV11-2	TRBD2	-	15	TRBJ2-5	TGTGCCAGCAGCCTCCACCGGGGGGATGGGGAGACCCAGTACTTC	CASSLHRGDGETQYF
TRBV7-8	-	-	12	TRBJ2-2	TGTGCCAGCGACAGTAACACCGGGGAGCTGTTTTTT	CASDSNTGELFF
TRBV29-1	TRBD2	-	18	TRBJ2-7	TGCAGCGTTGTTCAGGGTACTAGCGGGAGTTTAAGTGCGTACGAGCAGTACTTC	CSVVQGTSGSLSAYEQYF
TRBV13	-	-	12	TRBJ2-3	TGTGCCAGCAGCTTCGAGGGAGATACGCAGTATTTT	CASSFEGDTQYF
TRBV10-1	TRBD2	-	15	TRBJ2-1	TGCGCCAGCAGCGTAGCGGGCAATATCTACAATGAGCAGTTCTTC	CASSVAGNIYNEQFF
TRBV4-1	-	once	15	TRBJ2-5	TGCGCCAGCAGCCAACCACTAGGGGCCCAAGAGACCCAGTACTTC	CASSQPLGAQETQYF
TRBV10-2	-	-	16	TRBJ2-5	TGCGCCAGCAGTGAGCGGTTGGGGGGGGGCGGAGAGACCCAGTACTTC	CASSERLGGGGETQYF
TRBV27	-	-	15	TRBJ2-1	TGTGCCAGCAGTTTGTTTTTCCCCGTCTTAAATGAGCAGTTCTTC	CASSLFFPVLNEQFF
TRBV4-1	-	-	16	TRBJ2-2	TGCGCCAGCAGCCAAGATGTCTCGGAAGGTTCCGGGGAGCTGTTTTTT	CASSQDVSEGSGELFF
TRBV19	-	-	16	TRBJ1-2	TGTGCCAGTAGTATAGAATACGGGAGCCTAAGTTATGGCTACACCTTC	CASSIEYGSLSYGYTF
TRBV7-9	-	once	16	TRBJ1-4	TGTGCCAGCAGCCATGCACCGGGGGGCAGAAATGAAAAACTGTTTTTT	CASSHAPGGRNEKLFF
TRBV19	-	-	13	TRBJ1-1	TGTGCCAGCTCCGCATCGGCGAACACTGAAGCTTTCTTT	CASSASANTEAFF
TRBV13	-	-	15	TRBJ1-6	TGTGCCAGCAGCTTCACCCCAGGTGGGAATTCACCCCTCCACTTT	CASSFTPGGNSPLHF
TRBV7-9	-	-	14	TRBJ2-7	TGTGCCAGCAGCCCGCGGGGACTCCACTACGAGCAGTACTTC	CASSPRGLHYEQYF
TRBV5-6	-	-	15	TRBJ1-2	TGTGCCAGCAGCTTGGTGGGGACCGACATCCATGACTACACCTTC	CASSLVGTDIHDYTF
TRBV10-3	-	-	17	TRBJ2-6	TGTGCCATCAGTGAGGCAGAGGTTCTCTCTGGGGCCAACGTCCTGACTTTC	CAISEAEVLSGANVLTF
TRBV30	-	medium-sized	13	TRBJ2-2	TGTGCCTGGAAGGGACAGAACACCGGGGAGCTGTTTTTT	CAWKGQNTGELFF
TRBV27	-	-	12	TRBJ2-5	TGTGCCAGCAGTTTATTAGGAGAGACCCAGTACTTC	CASSLLGETQYF
TRBV27	TRBD1	once	14	TRBJ1-1	TGTGCCAGCAGTTTAATAGGGGGCCCCACTGAAGCTTTCTTT	CASSLIGGPTEAFF
TRBV2	-	-	11	TRBJ1-2	TGTGCCAGCAGTGAGTGGTATGGCTACACCTTC	CASSEWYGYTF
TRBV7-9	TRBD2	-	15	TRBJ2-5	TGTGCCAGCAGCATGGGACTAGCGAACACGGAGACCCAGTACTTC	CASSMGLANTETQYF
TRBV5-6	-	-	13	TRBJ2-1	TGTGCCAGCAGCTTGCTCCCTTCCAATGAGCAGTTCTTC	CASSLLPSNEQFF
TRBV29-1	-	few	11	TRBJ1-1	TGCAGCGTTCAAGGGGTTACTGAAGCTTTCTTT	CSVQGVTEAFF
TRBV28	-	once	14	TRBJ2-1	TGTGCCAGCAGAAGAGGGGAAGACTACAATGAGCAGTTCTTC	CASRRGEDYNEQFF
TRBV4-1	-	few	14	TRBJ1-1	TGCGCCAGCAGCGGAGGGCACGGAAGGGATGAAGCTTTCTTT	CASSGGHGRDEAFF
TRBV13	-	-	13	TRBJ2-2	TGTGCCATCCATGACCCGGAGTCCGGGGAGCTGTTTTTT	CAIHDPESGELFF